Included here is one T cell receptor (beta chain) sequence, with context. The sample holds one count of this clone. Its antigen remains undetermined. The record has no base qualities; no much larger clone is one base away. Receptor libraries were prepared by the immunoSEQ multiplex PCR assay. TCRdb's version of the immuneACCESS table is confined to in-frame rearrangements and falls short of the full clone set. An unresolved V gene accounts for under half of the shortfall where checked; the remainder is of unknown origin. The sample table contains tens of thousands of clones; only one count was recorded for more than 80% of them. Of the sample, 0.65% to 0.95% falls within the top ten clones. This specimen comes from a study of control samples from healthy donors and cancer patients (TCRdb year 2020). Its CDR3 holds 12 amino acids, cysteine through phenylalanine. The CDR3 DNA has 36 bases and is translated from base 1. The trim is 5 bases for V and 6 bases for J, with a gap of 11 bases between the germline ends. CDR1 is given as SGHRS and CDR2 as YFSETQ, both from the germline V gene.

The V and J genes are TRBV5-1 and TRBJ1-1; the D gene remains uncertain. The sample comprised PBMCs. The sequence was collected from a man aged 30 to 39 with colorectal cancer. The bases read TGCGCCAGCAGAATCGACGCGGCTGAAGCTTTCTTT. This encodes CASRIDAAEAFF.